This T cell receptor (beta chain) was recovered during a study of a mutant IDH1 vaccine in newly diagnosed glioma. Measured with immunoSEQ multiplex PCR; TCRdb has only the in-frame clones, and not every one. This table holds fewer than 45,000 clones, under 80% found once. Time point noted: week 23, last vaccination. All doses held 300 ug of mutant IDH1 20-mer peptide, with topical imiquimod. Points on this clone: What it binds is unknown.

V lost 4 bases and J 7 bases, leaving 10 bases between the germline ends. The CDR3 covers 13 residues. The germline V gene encodes CDR1 SGHAT and CDR2 FQDESV (reference sequence). The clonotype comes from a woman between 35 and 50 years old with glioma. Some clones in this sample may be carry-over from other donors' samples. Here the sequenced sample was PBMCs, taken from a glioma patient whose treatment included an IDH1 peptide vaccine. The V and J genes are TRBV11-1 and TRBJ2-2; tentatively, D is TRBD2 (5 bases). CDR3 in DNA: TGTGCCAGCAGCTATAGCCGGGGCGGGGAGCTGTTTTTT. Translating it yields CASSYSRGGELFF. Using reference TRBV11-1 and TRBJ2-2 for the parts outside the CDR3, the full variable domain is EAEVAQSPRYKITEKSQAVAFWCDPISGHATLYWYRQILGQGPELLVQFQDESVVDDSQLPKDRFSAERLKGVDSTLKIQPAELGDSAMYLCASSYSRGGELFFGEGSRLTVL.